A single T cell receptor beta chain is shown here with its context. Via MiXCR, TCRdb re-called the reads, giving one row per CDR3 protein. This sample has 250,000 or so distinct CDR3 sequences, with around 15% found just once. The sample is drawn from a study of T cell repertoires in cytomegalovirus infection. Germline V gene sequence: CDR1 MNHEY, CDR2 SVGEGT. Trimming took 2 bases from V and 0 from J, leaving 10 bases between them. The CDR3 is made up of 15 amino acids. The receptor's source is a human donor in good health (CMV status not recorded). Some clones in this sample may be carry-over from other donors' samples. The chain is built from TRBV6-2 or TRBV6-3 and TRBJ1-1; D is possibly TRBD1 (5 bases). Sequencing input: CD8+ T cells from PBMCs. The CDR3 reads CASSYPTGLNTEAFF. The CDR3 bases are TGTGCCAGCAGTTACCCAACAGGTCTGAACACTGAAGCTTTCTTT.